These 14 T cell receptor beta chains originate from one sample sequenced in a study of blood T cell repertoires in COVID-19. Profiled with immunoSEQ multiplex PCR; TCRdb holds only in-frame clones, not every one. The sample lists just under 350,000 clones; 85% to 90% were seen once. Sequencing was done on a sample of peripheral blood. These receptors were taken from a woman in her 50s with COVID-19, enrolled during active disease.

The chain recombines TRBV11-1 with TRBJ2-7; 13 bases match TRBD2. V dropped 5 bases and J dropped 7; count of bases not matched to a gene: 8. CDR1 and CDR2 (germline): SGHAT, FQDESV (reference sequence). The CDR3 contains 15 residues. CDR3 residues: CASSQRLAGGGEQYF. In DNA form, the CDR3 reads TGTGCCAGCAGCCAACGACTAGCGGGAGGTGGGGAGCAGTACTTC. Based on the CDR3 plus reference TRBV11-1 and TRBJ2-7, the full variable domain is EAEVAQSPRYKITEKSQAVAFWCDPISGHATLYWYRQILGQGPELLVQFQDESVVDDSQLPKDRFSAERLKGVDSTLKIQPAELGDSAMYLCASSQRLAGGGEQYFGPGTRLTVT.

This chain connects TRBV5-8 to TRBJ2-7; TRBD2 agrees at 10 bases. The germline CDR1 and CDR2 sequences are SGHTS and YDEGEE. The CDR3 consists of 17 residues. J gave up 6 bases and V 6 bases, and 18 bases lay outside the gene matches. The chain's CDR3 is CASTSYLSGRLGGEQYF. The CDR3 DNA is TGTGCCAGCACCTCCTACCTTAGCGGGAGGCTCGGGGGCGAGCAGTACTTC.

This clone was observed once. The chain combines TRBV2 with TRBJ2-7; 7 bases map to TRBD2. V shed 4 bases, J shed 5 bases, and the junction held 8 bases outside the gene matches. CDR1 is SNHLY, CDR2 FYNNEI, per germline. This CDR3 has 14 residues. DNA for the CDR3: TGTGCCAGCAGTGGGTTGGCGGGGAGGGACGAGCAGTACTTC. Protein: CASSGLAGRDEQYF.

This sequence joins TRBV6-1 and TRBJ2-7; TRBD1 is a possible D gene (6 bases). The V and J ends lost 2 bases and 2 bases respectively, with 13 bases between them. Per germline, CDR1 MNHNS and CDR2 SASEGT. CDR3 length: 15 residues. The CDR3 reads CASSEPGAATYEQYF. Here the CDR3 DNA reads TGTGCCAGCAGTGAACCAGGGGCCGCAACCTACGAGCAGTACTTC.

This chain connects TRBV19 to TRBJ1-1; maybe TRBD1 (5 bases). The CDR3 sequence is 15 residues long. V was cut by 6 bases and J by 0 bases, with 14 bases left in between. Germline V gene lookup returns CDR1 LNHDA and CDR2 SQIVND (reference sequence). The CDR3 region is CASSSPTELNTEAFF. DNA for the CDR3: TGTGCCAGTAGCTCACCGACAGAACTGAACACTGAAGCTTTCTTT.

DNA for the CDR3: TGTGCCAGTAGAAACGACAGACTCGGGAATCAGCCCCAGCATTTT. Translating it yields CASRNDRLGNQPQHF. This chain joins TRBV19 and TRBJ1-5; tentatively, D is TRBD1 (5 bases). V lost 6 bases to trimming and J lost 4 bases, with 16 bases between them. Per the germline V gene, CDR1 is LNHDA and CDR2 is SQIVND (reference sequence). The length of the CDR3 is 15 residues.

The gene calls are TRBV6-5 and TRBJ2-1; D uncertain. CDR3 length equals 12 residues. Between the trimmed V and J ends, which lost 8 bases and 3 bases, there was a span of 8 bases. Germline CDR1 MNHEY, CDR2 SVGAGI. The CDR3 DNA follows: TGTGCCAGCTCGGTCGACTACAATGAGCAGTTCTTC. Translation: CASSVDYNEQFF.

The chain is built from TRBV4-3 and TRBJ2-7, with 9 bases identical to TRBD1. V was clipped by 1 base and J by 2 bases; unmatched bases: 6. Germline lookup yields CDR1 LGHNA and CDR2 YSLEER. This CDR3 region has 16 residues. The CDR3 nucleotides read TGCGCCAGCAGCCAAGGGGCCGGGACAGGGCCCTACGAGCAGTACTTC. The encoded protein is CASSQGAGTGPYEQYF.

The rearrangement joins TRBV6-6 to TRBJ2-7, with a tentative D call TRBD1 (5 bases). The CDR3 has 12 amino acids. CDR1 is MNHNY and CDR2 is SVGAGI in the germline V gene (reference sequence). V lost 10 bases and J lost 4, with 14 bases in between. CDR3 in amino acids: CATQGTLYEQYF. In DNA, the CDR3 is TGTGCCACCCAGGGTACCCTTTACGAGCAGTACTTC.

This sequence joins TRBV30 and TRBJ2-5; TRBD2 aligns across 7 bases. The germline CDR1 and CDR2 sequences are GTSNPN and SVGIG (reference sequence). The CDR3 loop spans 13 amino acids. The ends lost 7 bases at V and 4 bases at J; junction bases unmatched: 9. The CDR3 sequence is CASNWASGETQYF. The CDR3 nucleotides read TGTGCCTCTAACTGGGCTAGCGGAGAGACCCAGTACTTC.

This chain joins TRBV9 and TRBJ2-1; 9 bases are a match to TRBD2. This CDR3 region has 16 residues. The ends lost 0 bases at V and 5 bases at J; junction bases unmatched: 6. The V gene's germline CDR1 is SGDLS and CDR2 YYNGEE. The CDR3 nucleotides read TGTGCCAGCAGCGTAGGGTGGCTAGCGGGACACAATGAGCAGTTCTTC. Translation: CASSVGWLAGHNEQFF. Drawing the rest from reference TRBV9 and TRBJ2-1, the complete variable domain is DSGVTQTPKHLITATGQRVTLRCSPRSGDLSVYWYQQSLDQGLQFLIQYYNGEERAKGNILERFSAQQFPDLHSELNLSSLELGDSALYFCASSVGWLAGHNEQFFGPGTRLTVL.

CDR3 DNA: TGTGCCAGCAGCCAAGGACTCGAGCCTAGTTTGGAGCAGTACTTC. Its translation: CASSQGLEPSLEQYF. V usage is TRBV3-1 (or the pseudogene TRBV3-2) and J usage is TRBJ2-7; D is undetermined. The CDR3 length is 15 residues. CDR1 is LGHDT and CDR2 is YNNKEL in the germline V gene (reference sequence). Trimming shortened V by 1 base and J by 7 bases, and 17 bases separated the two germline ends.

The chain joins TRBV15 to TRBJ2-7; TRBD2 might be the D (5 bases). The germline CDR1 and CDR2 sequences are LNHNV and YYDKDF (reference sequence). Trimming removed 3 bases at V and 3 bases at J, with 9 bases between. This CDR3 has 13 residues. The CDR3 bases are TGTGCCACCAGCAGGATAGACTACTACGAGCAGTACTTC. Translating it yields CATSRIDYYEQYF.

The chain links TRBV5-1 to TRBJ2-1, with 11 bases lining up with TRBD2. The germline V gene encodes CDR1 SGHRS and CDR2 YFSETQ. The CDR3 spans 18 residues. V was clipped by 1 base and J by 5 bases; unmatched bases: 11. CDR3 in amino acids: CASSLTPRLAGNHNEQFF. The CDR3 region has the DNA TGCGCCAGCAGCTTGACCCCCCGACTAGCGGGAAACCACAATGAGCAGTTCTTC.